This TCR beta chain originates from a study of T cells in Graves' hyperthyroidism and ophthalmopathy. Amplified TCR beta CDR3 regions came from RNA transcripts. The TCR CDR3 was amplified in a first-round RT-PCR using the HTBI primer set. TCRdb reprocessed the multiplex PCR reads with MiXCR, giving one entry per CDR3 protein. The data show about 400,000 distinct CDR3 sequences, over 12% seen once. This clonotype came up many times. V gave up 1 base and J gave up 3 bases, with 19 bases separating them. The CDR3 has 16 amino acids. Germline values: CDR1 DFQATT, CDR2 SNEGSKA (reference sequence). The V and J genes are TRBV20-1 and TRBJ2-7; D is perhaps TRBD2 (6 bases). Sequenced material: blood. This TCR was sampled from a middle-aged man with Graves' ophthalmopathy. Written as DNA, the CDR3 is TGCAGTGCTAGAGTCCACGGCGGCGGGATCGGCTACGAGCAGTACTTC. It translates to CSARVHGGGIGYEQYF.